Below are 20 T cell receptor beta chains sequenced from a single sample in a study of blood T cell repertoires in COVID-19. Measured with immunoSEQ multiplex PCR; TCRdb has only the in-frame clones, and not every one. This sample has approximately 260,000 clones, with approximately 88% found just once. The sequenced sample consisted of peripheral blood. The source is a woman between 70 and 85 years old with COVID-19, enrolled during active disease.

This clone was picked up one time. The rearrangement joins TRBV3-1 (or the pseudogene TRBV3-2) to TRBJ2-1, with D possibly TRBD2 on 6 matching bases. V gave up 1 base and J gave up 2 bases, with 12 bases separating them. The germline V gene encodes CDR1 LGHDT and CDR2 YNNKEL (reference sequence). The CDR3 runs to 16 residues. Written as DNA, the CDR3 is TGTGCCAGCAGCCAAGTATACGCGGGGCCCTACAATGAGCAGTTCTTC. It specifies CASSQVYAGPYNEQFF.

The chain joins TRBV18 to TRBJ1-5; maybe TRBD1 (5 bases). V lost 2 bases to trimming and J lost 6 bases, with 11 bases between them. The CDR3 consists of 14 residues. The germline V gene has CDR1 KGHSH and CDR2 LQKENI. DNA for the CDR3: TGTGCCAGCTCACCAGGGCAGGGTCGTCAGCCCCAGCATTTT. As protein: CASSPGQGRQPQHF.

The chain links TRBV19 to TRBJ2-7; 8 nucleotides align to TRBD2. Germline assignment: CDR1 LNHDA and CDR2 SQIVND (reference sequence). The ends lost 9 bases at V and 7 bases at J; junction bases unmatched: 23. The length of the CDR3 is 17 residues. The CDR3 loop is CASRSLDGPGIAGEQYF. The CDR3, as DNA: TGTGCCAGCCGATCTCTGGACGGTCCGGGGATAGCGGGGGAGCAGTACTTC.

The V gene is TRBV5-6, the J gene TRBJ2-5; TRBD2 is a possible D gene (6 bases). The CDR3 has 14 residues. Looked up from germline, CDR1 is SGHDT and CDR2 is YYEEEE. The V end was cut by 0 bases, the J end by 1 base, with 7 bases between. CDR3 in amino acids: CASSLAGVQETQYF. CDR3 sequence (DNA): TGTGCCAGCAGCTTGGCGGGGGTCCAAGAGACCCAGTACTTC.

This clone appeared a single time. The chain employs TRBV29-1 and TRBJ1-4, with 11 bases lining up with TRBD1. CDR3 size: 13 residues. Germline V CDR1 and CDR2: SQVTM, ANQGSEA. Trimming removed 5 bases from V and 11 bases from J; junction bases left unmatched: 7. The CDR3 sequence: CSVHPGTGGKLFF. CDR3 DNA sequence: TGCAGCGTTCACCCCGGGACAGGGGGGAAACTGTTTTTT.

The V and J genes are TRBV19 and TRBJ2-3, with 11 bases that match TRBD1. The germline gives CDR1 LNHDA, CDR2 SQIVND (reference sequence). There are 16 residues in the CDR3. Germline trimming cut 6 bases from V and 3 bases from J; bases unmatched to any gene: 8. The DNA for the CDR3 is TGTGCCAGTAGCCGGGACAGGGGGACCCTAACAGATACGCAGTATTTT. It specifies CASSRDRGTLTDTQYF.

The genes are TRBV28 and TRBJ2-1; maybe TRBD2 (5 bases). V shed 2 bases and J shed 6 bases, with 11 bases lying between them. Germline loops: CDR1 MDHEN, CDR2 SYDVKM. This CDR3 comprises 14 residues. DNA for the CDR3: TGTGCCAGCAGTTTAGAGGGCAGCTTCAATGAGCAGTTCTTC. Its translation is CASSLEGSFNEQFF. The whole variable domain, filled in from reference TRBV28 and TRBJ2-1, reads DVKVTQSSRYLVKRTGEKVFLECVQDMDHENMFWYRQDPGLGLRLIYFSYDVKMKEKGDIPEGYSVSREKKERFSLILESASTNQTSMYLCASSLEGSFNEQFFGPGTRLTVL.

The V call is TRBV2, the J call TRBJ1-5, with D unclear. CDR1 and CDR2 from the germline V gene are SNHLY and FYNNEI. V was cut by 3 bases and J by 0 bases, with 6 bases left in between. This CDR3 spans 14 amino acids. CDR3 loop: CASSDISSNQPQHF. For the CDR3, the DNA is TGTGCCAGCAGTGATATCAGTAGCAATCAGCCCCAGCATTTT.

CDR3 in amino acids: CAWSRRPGQGEDEQYF. In nucleotides, the CDR3 is TGTGCCTGGAGCAGAAGACCCGGACAGGGTGAGGACGAGCAGTACTTC. The V call is TRBV30, the J call TRBJ2-7; the match to TRBD1 covers 8 bases. Germline V gene sequence: CDR1 GTSNPN, CDR2 SVGIG (reference sequence). J gave up 5 bases and V 3 bases, and 15 bases lay outside the gene matches. CDR3 length: 16 amino acids.

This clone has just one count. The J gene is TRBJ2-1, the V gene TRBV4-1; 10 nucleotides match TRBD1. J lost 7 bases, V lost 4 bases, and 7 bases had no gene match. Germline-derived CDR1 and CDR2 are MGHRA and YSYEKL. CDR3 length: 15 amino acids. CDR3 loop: CASSPTGTGVNEQFF. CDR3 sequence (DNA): TGCGCCAGCAGCCCGACCGGGACAGGGGTAAATGAGCAGTTCTTC.

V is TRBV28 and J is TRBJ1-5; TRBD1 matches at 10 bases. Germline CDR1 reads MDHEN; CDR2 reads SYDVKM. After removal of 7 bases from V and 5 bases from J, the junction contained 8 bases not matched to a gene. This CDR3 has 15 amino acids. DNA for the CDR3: TGTGCCAGCACCAAAAGACAGGGGGCTTATCAGCCCCAGCATTTT. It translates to CASTKRQGAYQPQHF. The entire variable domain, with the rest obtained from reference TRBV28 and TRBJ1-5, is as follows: DVKVTQSSRYLVKRTGEKVFLECVQDMDHENMFWYRQDPGLGLRLIYFSYDVKMKEKGDIPEGYSVSREKKERFSLILESASTNQTSMYLCASTKRQGAYQPQHFGDGTRLSIL.

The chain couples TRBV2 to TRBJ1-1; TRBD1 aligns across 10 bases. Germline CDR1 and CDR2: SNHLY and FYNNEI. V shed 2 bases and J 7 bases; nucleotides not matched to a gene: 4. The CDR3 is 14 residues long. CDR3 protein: CASSERQGANEAFF. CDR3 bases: TGTGCCAGCAGTGAACGACAGGGGGCAAATGAAGCTTTCTTT.

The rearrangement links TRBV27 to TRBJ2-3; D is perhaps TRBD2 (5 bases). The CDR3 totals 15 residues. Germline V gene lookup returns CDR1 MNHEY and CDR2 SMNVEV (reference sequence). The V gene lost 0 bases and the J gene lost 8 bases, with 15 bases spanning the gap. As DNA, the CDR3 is TGTGCCAGCAGTTTATCGGACGGGGAACGGGGTACGCAGTATTTT. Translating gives CASSLSDGERGTQYF.

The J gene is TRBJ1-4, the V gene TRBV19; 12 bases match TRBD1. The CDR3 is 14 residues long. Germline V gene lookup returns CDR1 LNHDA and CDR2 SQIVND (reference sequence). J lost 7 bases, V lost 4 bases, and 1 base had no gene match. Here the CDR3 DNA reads TGTGCCAGTAGTAGGGACAGGGGGCCTGAAAAACTGTTTTTT. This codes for CASSRDRGPEKLFF.

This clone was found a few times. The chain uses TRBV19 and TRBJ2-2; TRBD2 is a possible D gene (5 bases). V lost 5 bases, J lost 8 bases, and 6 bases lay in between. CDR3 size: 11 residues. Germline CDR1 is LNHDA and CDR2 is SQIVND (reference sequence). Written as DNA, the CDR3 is TGTGCCAGTAGTTCGGGGGGGGAGCTGTTTTTT. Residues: CASSSGGELFF.

The CDR3 sequence: CASSLTSTTYEQYF. CDR3 DNA sequence: TGCGCCAGCAGCTTGACGTCTACCACCTACGAGCAGTACTTC. V usage is TRBV5-1 and J usage is TRBJ2-7; no definite D call. This CDR3 is built from 14 residues. The germline V and J ends were trimmed by 1 base and 2 bases, with 10 bases remaining between them. Germline V lookup: CDR1 SGHRS, CDR2 YFSETQ.

Written as DNA, the CDR3 is TGTGCCAGCAGCCCCGGGACAGGGGGCGACACTGAAGCTTTCTTT. Amino acids: CASSPGTGGDTEAFF. The chain employs TRBV6-5 and TRBJ1-1; 12 nucleotides agree with TRBD1. V lost 6 bases to trimming and J lost 3 bases; unmatched junction nucleotides: 5. The germline V gene encodes CDR1 MNHEY and CDR2 SVGAGI. The CDR3 length is 15 residues.

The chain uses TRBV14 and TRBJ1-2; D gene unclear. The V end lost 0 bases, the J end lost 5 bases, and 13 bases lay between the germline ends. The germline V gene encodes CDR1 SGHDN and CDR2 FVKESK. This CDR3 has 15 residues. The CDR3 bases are TGTGCCAGCAGCCAAGAACTCCGGAGTCCATATGGCTACACCTTC. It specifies CASSQELRSPYGYTF.

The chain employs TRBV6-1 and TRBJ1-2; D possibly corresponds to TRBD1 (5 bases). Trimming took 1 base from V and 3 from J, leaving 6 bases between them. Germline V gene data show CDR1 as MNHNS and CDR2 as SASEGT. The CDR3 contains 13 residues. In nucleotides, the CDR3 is TGTGCCAGCAGTGAAGTAGGGGACTATGGCTACACCTTC. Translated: CASSEVGDYGYTF.

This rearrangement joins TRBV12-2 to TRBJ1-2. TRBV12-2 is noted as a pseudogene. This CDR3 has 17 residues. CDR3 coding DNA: TGTGCAAGTCGCTTACCCCGTCCCTTTTCTTATAACTATGGCTACACCTTC. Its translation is CASRLPRPFSYNYGYTF.